The entry below gives a single TCR beta chain sequence along with its context. The antigen is undetermined. The junction and the germline gene differ at one end; a read error may be behind it. In germline, CDR1 is SEHNR, CDR2 FQNEAQ (reference sequence). The CDR3 runs 16 residues. This record belongs to a study of tumor-infiltrating lymphocytes in glioblastoma multiforme. Study results and caveats: The TCR and somatic mutation analysis included just one glioblastoma patient.

Multiple V-beta primers and a C-beta primer amplified TCRB from RNA. TCRdb itself ran the multiplex PCR reads through MiXCR, one entry per CDR3 protein. This repertoire shows 9,000 to 13,000 distinct CDR3 sequences, roughly 70% found once; its top ten account for less than 50%. The receptor's source is a male donor with glioblastoma. This chain uses TRBV7-9 with TRBJ2-1, with TRBD2 identical over 8 bases. The sequencing sample was made of brain tumor tissue. The DNA of the CDR3 is TGTGCCAGTAGCTTAGGACCAGCGGGAGACCTCGATGAGCAGTTCTTC. Amino acids: CASSLGPAGDLDEQFF.